Listed below are T cell receptor beta chains from one sample, sequenced in a study of cytomegalovirus exposure and HLA in healthy donors. TCRdb's copy holds only in-frame clones and misses some; the assay was immunoSEQ multiplex PCR. This sample contains approximately 110,000 clones. The specimen was PBMCs. The receptors were gathered from a man aged 40-50 years in good health and CMV-seronegative. Both conserved end residues are part of each CDR3. Fields, in order: D gene, J gene, V gene, CDR3 DNA, CDR3 protein. D genes are given only for firm matches.

TRBD2 TRBJ2-7 TRBV30 TGTGCCTGGAGTGTAGGGACTAGCGGTTACGAGCAGTACTTC CAWSVGTSGYEQYF
NA TRBJ2-7 TRBV19 TGTGCCAGTAGTATAGGAGGCGGCTACTACGAGCAGTACTTC CASSIGGGYYEQYF
NA TRBJ2-5 TRBV11-3 TGTGCCAGCAGCTCTGAGTGGGAGACCCAGTACTTC CASSSEWETQYF
TRBD1 TRBJ2-7 TRBV15 TGTGCCACCAGCAGAGTTCCGGGACAGGGAGCCTACGAGCAGTACTTC CATSRVPGQGAYEQYF
NA TRBJ2-3 TRBV7-6 TGTGCCAGCAGCTTAGGAACAGGGACAGATACGCAGTATTTT CASSLGTGTDTQYF
NA TRBJ2-5 TRBV11-2 TGTGCCAGCAGCTCTCAAGAGACCCAGTACTTC CASSSQETQYF
TRBD2 TRBJ2-2 TRBV10-3 TGTGCCATCAGACTAGCGGCGAACACCGGGGAGCTGTTTTTT CAIRLAANTGELFF
TRBD1 TRBJ2-7 TRBV9 TGTGCCAGCAGCGTAGGCGGGACAGGTTCCTACGAGCAGTACTTC CASSVGGTGSYEQYF
NA TRBJ2-1 TRBV19 TGTGCCAGCTCCGGGAGCCTTGGTTCCTACAATGAGCAGTTCTTC CASSGSLGSYNEQFF
TRBD1 TRBJ2-7 TRBV5-6 TGTGCCAGCAGCTTGGCGGGACAGAGGACCTACGAGCAGTACTTC CASSLAGQRTYEQYF
NA TRBJ2-2 TRBV6-6 TGTGCCAGCAGTCCTACTGCGTCCGGGGAGCTGTTTTTT CASSPTASGELFF
NA TRBJ1-2 TRBV5-1 TGCGCCAGCAGGGGGCAAAATAACTATGGCTACACCTTC CASRGQNNYGYTF
NA TRBJ2-7 TRBV5-8 TGTGCCAGCAGGGACAGAGAGGCCTACGAGCAGTACTTC CASRDREAYEQYF
NA TRBJ1-2 TRBV2 TGTGCCAGCAGTCCCCGGACAGTAAACTATGGCTACACCTTC CASSPRTVNYGYTF
NA TRBJ1-1 TRBV7-2 TGTGCCAGCAGCTTTGTCCTTAGGGGAAACACTGAAGCTTTCTTT CASSFVLRGNTEAFF
NA TRBJ1-2 TRBV5-1 TGCGCCAGCAGCTTAGAGATGAACTATGGCTACACCTTC CASSLEMNYGYTF
TRBD1 TRBJ2-3 TRBV5-1 TGCGCCAGCAGCCCCGGGACAGGGACAGATACGCAGTATTTT CASSPGTGTDTQYF
TRBD1 TRBJ2-3 TRBV9 TGTGCCAGCAGCGCTACGGGACAGGGTGATGCATGGGATACGCAGTATTTT CASSATGQGDAWDTQYF
TRBD1 TRBJ2-7 TRBV27 TGTGCCAGCAGTTTACGGGGCAGGGGGTATGGCTGGGACGAGCAGTACTTC CASSLRGRGYGWDEQYF
TRBD1 TRBJ2-5 TRBV11-1 TGTGCCAGCAGCCTAGCCGGGACAGTGGAAGAGACCCAGTACTTC CASSLAGTVEETQYF
NA TRBJ2-7 TRBV6-4 TGTGCCAGCTCCCCGACGCCCGGAGCCTTTGGAGGAGAGCAGTACTTC CASSPTPGAFGGEQYF
NA TRBJ2-1 TRBV7-8 TGTGCCAGCAGCTCAATCAACGCGGTAAGCTCCTACAATGAGCAGTTCTTC CASSSINAVSSYNEQFF
TRBD2 TRBJ2-5 TRBV5-1 TGCGCCAGCAGCCCGGTAGCGGGAGGGGAGACCCAGTACTTC CASSPVAGGETQYF
TRBD2 TRBJ2-2 TRBV7-2 TGTGCCAGCAGCCAGACTAGCGGGAGAGGGCGGGCCGGGGAGCTGTTTTTT CASSQTSGRGRAGELFF
TRBD2 TRBJ2-1 TRBV29-1 TGCAGCGTTGAATCGCGGGAGCGCTACAATGAGCAGTTCTTC CSVESRERYNEQFF
NA TRBJ2-7 TRBV9 TGTGCCAGCAGCGCAGTCAGGGGTTCCTACGAGCAGTACTTC CASSAVRGSYEQYF
NA TRBJ2-7 TRBV7-9 TGTGCCAGCAGCTTACGGCAGGGGAACACCTACGAGCAGTACTTC CASSLRQGNTYEQYF